The 7 T cell receptor beta chains below were found in one sample sequenced in a study of blood T cell repertoires in COVID-19. Assay used: immunoSEQ multiplex PCR; TCRdb lists only in-frame clones, some missing. The data show approximately 150,000 clones, 87% seen once. Material: peripheral blood. The receptor set was obtained from a woman aged 55-70 years with active or convalescent COVID-19.

The J gene is TRBJ2-6, the V gene TRBV18; perhaps TRBD1 as D (6 bases). The V end lost 4 bases, the J end lost 0 bases, and 13 bases lay between the germline ends. CDR3 length equals 17 residues. Germline CDR1 is KGHSH and CDR2 is LQKENI. The CDR3 coding sequence is TGTGCCAGCTCACTTTGGGGGCAAGACTCTGGGGCCAACGTCCTGACTTTC. Protein sequence: CASSLWGQDSGANVLTF.

The chain joins TRBV5-4 to TRBJ2-5, with TRBD2 identical over 12 bases. This CDR3 has 15 residues. Germline values: CDR1 SGHNT, CDR2 YYREEE (reference sequence). The V segment lost 3 bases and the J segment 5 bases; nucleotides outside the gene matches: 5. CDR3 loop: CASSSSGGAVETQYF. CDR3 DNA sequence: TGTGCCAGCAGCTCTAGCGGGGGGGCCGTGGAGACCCAGTACTTC.

This chain links TRBV5-1 with TRBJ2-5; 8 nucleotides agree with TRBD1. CDR3 length: 14 amino acids. The junction had 6 bases not matched to a gene; V was cut back by 4 bases and J by 4 bases. Germline V lookup: CDR1 SGHRS, CDR2 YFSETQ. CDR3 sequence reads: CASSQDRGRETQYF. The CDR3 region has the DNA TGCGCCAGCAGCCAAGACAGGGGACGAGAGACCCAGTACTTC.

The chain combines TRBV10-3 with TRBJ1-1; 12 bases align to TRBD1. With V trimmed by 0 bases and J by 3 bases, 5 bases remained unmatched. Per the germline V gene, CDR1 is ENHRY and CDR2 is SYGVKD. The CDR3 length is 17 residues. This CDR3 is CAISESGGQGADTEAFF. The CDR3 DNA follows: TGTGCCATCAGTGAGTCTGGGGGACAGGGGGCTGACACTGAAGCTTTCTTT.

The chain employs TRBV19 and TRBJ2-3; a weak D match, TRBD2 (5 bases). Germline lookup yields CDR1 LNHDA and CDR2 SQIVND (reference sequence). The CDR3 has 14 amino acids. V was cut by 7 bases and J by 4 bases, with 15 bases left in between. The CDR3 loop is CASTAVEGADTQYF. CDR3 DNA sequence: TGTGCCAGTACCGCAGTTGAGGGCGCAGATACGCAGTATTTT.

The chain links TRBV6-5 to TRBJ1-4; 10 bases line up with TRBD1. Losses at the gene ends were 3 bases for V and 6 bases for J; bases not matched to a gene: 1. Germline V gives CDR1 MNHEY, CDR2 SVGAGI. This CDR3 is built from 14 residues. The CDR3 DNA follows: TGTGCCAGCAGTTATGGGACAGGGGATGAAAAACTGTTTTTT. It codes for CASSYGTGDEKLFF.

The chain combines TRBV3-1 (or the pseudogene TRBV3-2) with TRBJ1-2, with D hard to call. V was trimmed by 6 bases and J by 2 bases, leaving 16 bases between them. Germline V gene data show CDR1 as LGHDT and CDR2 as YNNKEL (reference sequence). The CDR3 runs to 15 residues. The CDR3 protein is CASRRNSKNNYGYTF. The CDR3 DNA reads TGTGCCAGCAGGCGTAACAGCAAAAACAACTATGGCTACACCTTC.